This entry lists 28 T cell receptor beta chains sequenced from one sample in a study of T-cell memory formation after mild COVID-19. TCRdb re-called the 5' RACE reads with MiXCR, one entry per CDR3 protein. The profile shows about 430,000 distinct CDR3 sequences, roughly a quarter of them singletons. What was sequenced was PBMCs or a T cell subset sorted from them (not recorded which). These receptors all stem from an adult woman who had mild COVID-19 (a few samples of this study predate the infection). Cell type and time point are not known.

The chain joins TRBV25-1 to TRBJ2-5, with TRBD1 matching over 7 bases. CDR1 is MGHDK and CDR2 is SYGVNS in the germline V gene. Trimming cost V 5 bases and J 3 bases; bases outside gene matches: 15. This CDR3 has 17 amino acids. The chain's CDR3 is CASSPMATGKGKETQYF. CDR3 sequence (DNA): TGTGCCAGCAGTCCGATGGCGACAGGGAAGGGTAAAGAGACCCAGTACTTC.

The V and J genes are TRBV13 and TRBJ2-7; TRBD2 is a possible D gene (6 bases). The CDR3 is made up of 15 amino acids. Trimming removed 7 bases at V and 3 bases at J, with 19 bases between. Germline V CDR1 and CDR2: PRHDT, FYEKMQ (reference sequence). In nucleotides, the CDR3 is TGTGCCAGCACCCCAGGGAGGCTCGGGTTCTACGAGCAGTACTTC. It specifies CASTPGRLGFYEQYF.

The chain recombines TRBV7-2 with TRBJ2-3; 10 nucleotides match TRBD2. Germline values: CDR1 SGHTA, CDR2 FQGNSA. The CDR3 loop spans 15 amino acids. The V and J ends lost 6 bases and 2 bases, in that order; junction bases with no gene match: 5. The CDR3: CASRSGTSVTDTQYF. The DNA of the CDR3 is TGTGCCAGCAGAAGCGGGACTAGCGTCACAGATACGCAGTATTTT.

This clonotype has a handful of counts. V gene TRBV7-3 combines with J gene TRBJ2-1; TRBD1 is a possible D gene (6 bases). Germline V gene sequence: CDR1 SGHTA, CDR2 FQGTGA. The CDR3 extends over 15 amino acids. The V end was cut by 1 base, the J end by 6 bases, with 13 bases between. The CDR3 DNA sequence: TGTGCCAGCAGCTTAATGGGCCAGGGGCGCAATGAGCAGTTCTTC. It is translated as CASSLMGQGRNEQFF.

The chain uses TRBV6-2 or TRBV6-3 and TRBJ1-1, with 7 nucleotides matching TRBD1. This CDR3 spans 14 amino acids. The V segment lost 10 bases and the J segment 4 bases; nucleotides outside the gene matches: 12. Germline V gene lookup returns CDR1 MNHEY and CDR2 SVGEGT. The CDR3 sequence: CAIRGEYTLTEAFF. CDR3 sequence (DNA): TGTGCCATCAGGGGGGAGTATACTCTCACTGAAGCTTTCTTT.

This clonotype was counted many times. This chain uses TRBV7-8 with TRBJ2-1; D call uncertain. The V and J ends lost 4 bases and 6 bases respectively, with 10 bases between them. The CDR3 consists of 13 residues. CDR1 and CDR2 from the germline V gene are SGHVS and FQNEAQ. CDR3 amino acids: CASSSPLSNEQFF. As DNA, the CDR3 is TGTGCCAGCAGCTCCCCGCTTAGCAATGAGCAGTTCTTC.

This chain joins TRBV4-1 and TRBJ1-1; D unclear. Germline CDR1 reads MGHRA; CDR2 reads YSYEKL. Trimming took 5 bases from V and 2 from J, leaving 12 bases between them. The CDR3 contains 14 residues. The CDR3 coding sequence is TGCGCCAGCAGCAGCCTGGCTCCCAACACTGAAGCTTTCTTT. Protein product: CASSSLAPNTEAFF.

In this sample, this clonotype turned up a few times. Here the CDR3 DNA reads TGTGCCAGCAGCTGGGCGGGGGGCACTGAAGCTTTCTTT. Encoded protein: CASSWAGGTEAFF. J is TRBJ1-1 and V is TRBV7-9; TRBD1 is a possible D gene (5 bases). The CDR3 has 13 amino acids. V was shortened by 4 bases and J by 4 bases, with 10 bases between the two germline ends. The germline gives CDR1 SEHNR, CDR2 FQNEAQ (reference sequence).

V is TRBV19 and J is TRBJ2-3; D gene uncertain. V was pared by 3 bases and J by 0 bases, with 10 bases between. The V gene's germline CDR1 is LNHDA and CDR2 SQIVND (reference sequence). The length of the CDR3 is 15 residues. The CDR3 DNA is TGTGCCAGTAGTATCCGGACCTTTAGCACAGATACGCAGTATTTT. This gives the protein CASSIRTFSTDTQYF.

The V and J genes are TRBV7-3 and TRBJ1-3, with TRBD1 matching over 7 bases. V was pared by 5 bases and J by 8 bases, with 9 bases of the junction left unmatched. CDR3 length: 14 residues. Germline V gene lookup returns CDR1 SGHTA and CDR2 FQGTGA. The CDR3 DNA reads TGTGCCAGCAGCCCGGGACAGTCGGTTGACACCATATATTTT. This encodes CASSPGQSVDTIYF.

This clonotype showed up just a few times. The chain has TRBV9 and TRBJ2-1; 9 nucleotides line up with TRBD2. V lost 4 bases and J lost 6; bases outside the gene matches: 8. The CDR3 extends over 15 amino acids. The germline V gene encodes CDR1 SGDLS and CDR2 YYNGEE. CDR3 sequence: CASSPEREVINEQFF. The CDR3 coding sequence is TGTGCCAGCAGCCCAGAGCGGGAGGTGATCAATGAGCAGTTCTTC.

This clonotype appeared a few times. The chain combines TRBV6-4 with TRBJ1-1; D is uncertain. The CDR3 contains 16 residues. Trimming cost V 8 bases and J 5 bases, with 24 bases left between them. CDR1 is MRHNA and CDR2 is SNTAGT in the germline V gene. The CDR3 region has the DNA TGTGCCAGCTCACAAAACCTCGTTTCCCGGGAGACTGAAGCTTTCTTT. Its protein product is CASSQNLVSRETEAFF.

The table lists this clonotype with a few counts. The genes are TRBV6-1 and TRBJ1-5, with 9 bases lining up with TRBD1. The CDR3 spans 16 residues. In germline, CDR1 is MNHNS, CDR2 SASEGT. The trim removed 4 bases at V and 7 bases at J, leaving 11 bases unmatched. CDR3 in DNA: TGTGCCAGCAGTGTAGGCACAGGGGGCGCGGGCCAGCCCCAGCATTTT. Its translation: CASSVGTGGAGQPQHF.

The chain recombines TRBV7-2 with TRBJ2-7, with D possibly being TRBD2 (6 bases). Germline V gene lookup returns CDR1 SGHTA and CDR2 FQGNSA. Between the trimmed V and J ends, which lost 3 bases and 2 bases, there was a span of 14 bases. CDR3 size: 15 residues. CDR3 amino acids: CASSLGEWGAYEQYF. The CDR3, as DNA: TGTGCCAGCAGCTTGGGGGAGTGGGGGGCCTACGAGCAGTACTTC.

This clonotype was detected a few times. The chain joins TRBV2 to TRBJ2-3; weak D call: TRBD2 (5 bases). This CDR3 has 13 residues. From germline, CDR1 is SNHLY and CDR2 FYNNEI. Trimming took 4 bases from V and 5 from J, leaving 10 bases between them. Here the CDR3 DNA reads TGTGCCAGCAGTGGACTATTAGGAGATACGCAGTATTTT. Translation gives CASSGLLGDTQYF.

V and J are TRBV20-1 and TRBJ2-1, with TRBD2 as a possible D gene (6 bases). Trimming took 3 bases from V and 5 from J, leaving 11 bases between them. The CDR3 totals 13 residues. CDR1 is DFQATT, CDR2 SNEGSKA, per germline (reference sequence). The CDR3 region is CSASRGIHNEQFF. CDR3 DNA sequence: TGCAGTGCTAGCCGGGGGATCCACAATGAGCAGTTCTTC.

The gene calls are TRBV7-9 and TRBJ2-7; 7 bases fit TRBD2. Germline loops: CDR1 SEHNR, CDR2 FQNEAQ (reference sequence). The CDR3 consists of 15 residues. J was trimmed by 3 bases and V by 8 bases; bases with no gene match: 13. The DNA for the CDR3 is TGTGCCAGCTCCTTGGGGGAGGGAGGCAGCTACGAGCAGTACTTC. This codes for CASSLGEGGSYEQYF.

The chain employs TRBV2 and TRBJ2-2; D is possibly TRBD2 (5 bases). This CDR3 comprises 13 residues. Germline V lookup: CDR1 SNHLY, CDR2 FYNNEI. V lost 5 bases to trimming and J lost 7 bases, with 11 bases between them. DNA for the CDR3: TGTGCCAGCAGTCCGGTGAGGGACGGGGAGCTGTTTTTT. It is translated as CASSPVRDGELFF.

V usage is TRBV7-9 and J usage is TRBJ2-5; weak D call: TRBD2 (6 bases). CDR3 length equals 17 residues. V gave up 2 bases and J gave up 0 bases, with 16 bases separating them. CDR1 SEHNR and CDR2 FQNEAQ come from the germline V gene (reference sequence). The CDR3 protein is CASSLRGGTGYQETQYF. The DNA for the CDR3 is TGTGCCAGCAGCTTAAGGGGCGGGACGGGGTACCAAGAGACCCAGTACTTC.

This clonotype was recorded a few times. V and J are TRBV7-3 and TRBJ2-7, with 8 positions matching TRBD2. This CDR3 region has 13 residues. V dropped 5 bases and J dropped 4; count of bases not matched to a gene: 4. Germline CDR1 SGHTA, CDR2 FQGTGA. CDR3 sequence: CASSEAGDYEQYF. CDR3 coding DNA: TGTGCCAGCAGCGAAGCGGGGGATTACGAGCAGTACTTC. Supplemented by reference TRBV7-3 and TRBJ2-7, the full variable domain reads GAGVSQTPSNKVTEKGKYVELRCDPISGHTALYWYRQSLGQGPEFLIYFQGTGAADDSGLPNDRFFAVRPEGSVSTLKIQRTERGDSAVYLCASSEAGDYEQYFGPGTRLTVT.

This CDR3 reads CASSPSGISYEQYF. CDR3 in DNA: TGTGCCAGCAGCCCCAGCGGGATCTCCTACGAGCAGTACTTC. V usage is TRBV9 and J usage is TRBJ2-7; TRBD2 matches at 7 bases. Per the germline V gene, CDR1 is SGDLS and CDR2 is YYNGEE. This CDR3 has 14 amino acids. V lost 4 bases, J lost 0 bases, and 4 bases stayed unmatched.

The chain combines TRBV15 with TRBJ2-3, with no clear D. The CDR3 is made up of 13 amino acids. The V and J ends lost 0 bases and 6 bases respectively, with 7 bases between them. The germline V gene has CDR1 LNHNV and CDR2 YYDKDF (reference sequence). The CDR3 sequence: CATSRDSRDTQYF. The CDR3 DNA reads TGTGCCACCAGCAGAGATTCCAGGGATACGCAGTATTTT.

This clonotype has a handful of counts. The rearrangement joins TRBV20-1 to TRBJ1-2; possibly TRBD1 for D (5 bases). CDR3 length equals 12 residues. Trimming took off 6 bases at V and 5 bases at J, with 13 bases between the two ends. Germline V gene data show CDR1 as DFQATT and CDR2 as SNEGSKA (reference sequence). This chain's CDR3 is CSAAITGYGYTF. In nucleotides, the CDR3 is TGCAGTGCCGCGATTACAGGTTATGGCTACACCTTC.

This clonotype showed up many times. The V and J genes are TRBV5-1 and TRBJ2-7; D call uncertain. The germline CDR1 and CDR2 sequences are SGHRS and YFSETQ. V was trimmed by 4 bases and J by 0 bases, leaving 5 bases between them. There are 12 residues in the CDR3. CDR3 DNA: TGCGCCAGCAGCCGTGGCTCCTACGAGCAGTACTTC. Amino acids: CASSRGSYEQYF.

The V and J genes are TRBV6-2 or TRBV6-3 and TRBJ2-7; D not resolved. V lost 6 bases to trimming and J lost 5 bases, with 14 bases between them. CDR1 MNHEY and CDR2 SVGEGT come from the germline V gene. CDR3 length: 13 amino acids. The CDR3 protein is CASRTDLTNEQYF. For the CDR3, the DNA is TGTGCCAGCAGGACCGACCTCACCAACGAGCAGTACTTC.

A few counts support this clonotype. The chain is built from TRBV4-1 and TRBJ2-1, with 7 bases fitting TRBD1. The length of the CDR3 is 15 residues. Germline CDR1 is MGHRA and CDR2 is YSYEKL. Trimming took 2 bases from V and 5 from J; bases not matched to a gene: 6. The DNA for the CDR3 is TGCGCCAGCAGCCAATACAGGGGCATGGACAATGAGCAGTTCTTC. Translated, it gives CASSQYRGMDNEQFF.

This clonotype appeared a few times. CDR3 in DNA: TGCGCCAGCAGCCAAGATTTAGGAAAACTGTTTTTT. It encodes CASSQDLGKLFF. The V gene is TRBV4-1, the J gene TRBJ1-4; D remains ambiguous. CDR3 length: 12 amino acids. Between the trimmed V and J ends, which lost 0 bases and 10 bases, there was a span of 6 bases. Germline CDR1 MGHRA, CDR2 YSYEKL.

This chain connects TRBV2 to TRBJ1-1, with D unresolved. This CDR3 is built from 17 residues. V lost 3 bases to trimming and J lost 1 base, with 18 bases between them. Germline V lookup: CDR1 SNHLY, CDR2 FYNNEI. The CDR3 DNA reads TGTGCCAGCAGTGACCGCATGGCGGCCTTGAGGAACACTGAAGCTTTCTTT. Protein: CASSDRMAALRNTEAFF.